Below, 21 T cell receptor beta chains from the same sample are listed, as sequenced in a study of early T cells in non-severe SARS-CoV-2 infection. TCRdb independently ran MiXCR on the 5' RACE reads; one entry per CDR3 protein. The table has approximately 15,000 distinct CDR3 sequences, around 6% seen once. Sequencing was performed on whole blood, taken at baseline. The receptors were gathered from an adult who was a healthcare worker with PCR-confirmed SARS-CoV-2 infection or an uninfected control (not recorded which).

Ten or more counts support this clonotype. The chain carries TRBV19 and TRBJ1-1; D gene uncertain. Germline CDR1 and CDR2: LNHDA and SQIVND (reference sequence). CDR3 size: 12 residues. Trimming left V 5 bases short and J 4 bases short, with 8 bases between. CDR3 residues: CASSRPATEAFF. DNA for the CDR3: TGTGCCAGTAGTCGGCCGGCCACTGAAGCTTTCTTT.

This clonotype showed up many times. CDR3 DNA sequence: TGTGCCAGCAGTCCTTACAGCGGGGCCTACGAGCAGTACTTC. This translates into CASSPYSGAYEQYF. This rearrangement joins TRBV27 to TRBJ2-7; 7 bases are shared with TRBD2. The germline CDR1 and CDR2 sequences are MNHEY and SMNVEV (reference sequence). This CDR3 comprises 14 residues. J lost 2 bases, V lost 5 bases, and 6 bases had no gene match.

This clonotype was detected many times. J is TRBJ1-6 and V is TRBV4-3, with D uncertain. The CDR3 consists of 15 residues. The V end lost 0 bases, the J end lost 10 bases, and 13 bases lay between the germline ends. CDR1 and CDR2 from the germline V gene are LGHNA and YSLEER. The CDR3 reads CASSQDAGFSSPLHF. The DNA of the CDR3 is TGCGCCAGCAGCCAAGATGCGGGGTTTTCATCACCCCTCCACTTT.

This clonotype occurred a few times. This may arise from a read error, as a much more abundant clone is one base away. The chain carries TRBV10-3 and TRBJ1-1; D is unresolved. Germline lookup yields CDR1 ENHRY and CDR2 SYGVKD. This CDR3 is built from 13 residues. CDR3 in DNA: TGTGTCATCAGGATGGACGGGAACACTGAAGCTTTCTTT. It encodes CVIRMDGNTEAFF.

This clonotype was detected many times. The chain links TRBV6-2 or TRBV6-3 to TRBJ1-6, with D unresolved. Trimming left V 3 bases short and J 6 bases short, with 12 bases between. CDR1 MNHEY and CDR2 SVGEGT come from the germline V gene. There are 15 residues in the CDR3. In DNA, the CDR3 is TGTGCCAGCAGTTATGACGGACTCCGTAATTCACCCCTCCACTTT. It codes for CASSYDGLRNSPLHF.

This clonotype was observed a few times. This chain links TRBV29-1 with TRBJ2-3, with 8 bases aligning to TRBD1. V dropped 6 bases and J dropped 6; count of bases not matched to a gene: 11. Germline loops: CDR1 SQVTM, CDR2 ANQGSEA. This CDR3 region has 14 residues. For the CDR3, the DNA is TGCAGCGTCCCAGGACAGGGCACCTCCGATACGCAGTATTTT. Translating gives CSVPGQGTSDTQYF.

This clonotype is medium-sized within its sample. V gene TRBV6-7 combines with J gene TRBJ1-1, with a tentative D call TRBD1 (5 bases). TRBV6-7 is reported as an ORF; its role is uncertain. Trimming removed 10 bases from V and 1 base from J, with 25 bases in between. This CDR3 region has 17 residues. CDR3 nucleotide sequence: TGTGCCAAGACATTCGTGGCAGGGCAATCGGCGAACACTGAAGCTTTCTTT. Its protein is CAKTFVAGQSANTEAFF.

The genes are TRBV5-4 and TRBJ2-5; TRBD2 is a possible D gene (6 bases). This CDR3 contains 13 residues. Germline lookup yields CDR1 SGHNT and CDR2 YYREEE (reference sequence). The germline V and J ends were trimmed by 3 bases and 4 bases, with 10 bases remaining between them. In DNA, the CDR3 is TGTGCCAGCAGCTCGGGACTCCCAGAGACCCAGTACTTC. It encodes CASSSGLPETQYF. The whole variable domain, filled in from reference TRBV5-4 and TRBJ2-5, reads ETGVTQSPTHLIKTRGQQVTLRCSSQSGHNTVSWYQQALGQGPQFIFQYYREEENGRGNFPPRFSGLQFPNYSSELNVNALELDDSALYLCASSSGLPETQYFGPGTRLLVL.

This clonotype is labeled medium-sized. The chain has TRBV19 and TRBJ1-5; D is undetermined. The germline CDR1 and CDR2 sequences are LNHDA and SQIVND (reference sequence). Trimming cost V 6 bases and J 7 bases, with 10 bases left between them. The CDR3 is made up of 12 amino acids. The CDR3 nucleotides read TGTGCCAGTAGGGATGGAGGACAGCCCCAGCATTTT. Its protein product is CASRDGGQPQHF.

This clonotype was observed many times. V and J are TRBV4-3 and TRBJ2-1, with D maybe TRBD2 (6 bases). The length of the CDR3 is 19 residues. CDR1 is LGHNA and CDR2 is YSLEER in the germline V gene. V was cut by 2 bases and J by 3 bases, with 23 bases left in between. The CDR3 loop is CASSQRILSTGTHYNEQFF. Here the CDR3 DNA reads TGCGCCAGCAGCCAACGTATACTTTCGACCGGGACTCACTACAATGAGCAGTTCTTC.

Comment on this clonotype: Mismatch with germline at one junction end may stem from a read error. The chain carries TRBV7-2 and TRBJ1-2, with 8 positions matching TRBD1. The CDR3 covers 16 residues. The germline V gene encodes CDR1 SGHTA and CDR2 FQGNSA. CDR3 residues: CASRPDTGQGHYGYAF. The CDR3 nucleotides read TGTGCCAGCAGGCCGGATACCGGACAGGGCCACTATGGCTACGCCTTC.

This clonotype was counted ten times or more. This chain joins TRBV6-2 or TRBV6-3 and TRBJ2-5, with 11 nucleotides matching TRBD1. The germline gives CDR1 MNHEY, CDR2 SVGEGT. The CDR3 has 18 amino acids. J lost 1 base, V lost 5 bases, and 12 bases had no gene match. The CDR3 DNA reads TGTGCCAGCAGTCAGCGGACAGGGGGCGCGAATCGCCAAGAGACCCAGTACTTC. Translated, it gives CASSQRTGGANRQETQYF.

This clonotype was seen ten or more times. V gene TRBV6-2 or TRBV6-3 combines with J gene TRBJ2-3; D uncertain. CDR1 and CDR2 (germline): MNHEY, SVGEGT. The CDR3 runs 13 residues. With 6 bases removed from V and 9 bases from J, the gap between germline ends came to 16 bases. DNA of the CDR3: TGTGCCAGCAGCCTCGCCTCGAGACCCACGCAGTATTTT. Translation: CASSLASRPTQYF.

This clonotype has a count of ten or more. The chain combines TRBV6-5 with TRBJ2-2, with D perhaps being TRBD1 or TRBD2 (7 bases each). The CDR3 covers 15 residues. Trimming took 6 bases from V and 2 from J, leaving 13 bases between them. Germline-derived CDR1 and CDR2 are MNHEY and SVGAGI. CDR3 DNA: TGTGCCAGCAGAGCGGGACAGACTAACACCGGGGAGCTGTTTTTT. Protein: CASRAGQTNTGELFF.

This clonotype was observed at least ten times. The chain's CDR3 is CASSVGAGVSGETQYF. Here the CDR3 DNA reads TGTGCCAGCAGCGTTGGAGCGGGGGTCTCCGGGGAGACCCAGTACTTC. The chain combines TRBV9 with TRBJ2-5; 8 bases map to TRBD2. This CDR3 has 16 residues. V was pared by 2 bases and J by 5 bases, with 11 bases of the junction left unmatched. Germline CDR1 is SGDLS and CDR2 is YYNGEE.

V and J are TRBV7-9 and TRBJ1-5; 7 nucleotides agree with TRBD1. This CDR3 is built from 14 residues. Germline V CDR1 and CDR2: SEHNR, FQNEAQ (reference sequence). The V gene end was trimmed by 1 base and the J gene end by 5 bases; junction bases not matched to a gene: 2. CDR3 loop: CASSLGGQDQPQHF. CDR3 nucleotides: TGTGCCAGCAGCTTAGGAGGACAGGATCAGCCCCAGCATTTT.

This clonotype has a count of ten or more. This chain links TRBV7-2 with TRBJ2-2, with 11 bases that match TRBD1. Trimming at V came to 6 bases and at J to 5 bases, leaving 5 bases not matched to a gene. CDR3 length: 15 residues. Germline assignment: CDR1 SGHTA and CDR2 FQGNSA. The CDR3 reads CASRGTGGVTGELFF. CDR3 DNA sequence: TGTGCCAGCAGGGGGACAGGGGGTGTGACCGGGGAGCTGTTTTTT. The full variable domain, rest sourced from reference TRBV7-2 and TRBJ2-2, is GAGVSQSPSNKVTEKGKDVELRCDPISGHTALYWYRQSLGQGLEFLIYFQGNSAPDKSGLPSDRFSAERTGGSVSTLTIQRTQQEDSAVYLCASRGTGGVTGELFFGEGSRLTVL.

Points on this clonotype: This may be a read error: a much more frequent sequence differs by one nucleotide. The chain is built from TRBV30 and TRBJ2-3; possibly TRBD2 for D (5 bases). The germline gives CDR1 GTSNPN, CDR2 SVGIG (reference sequence). The CDR3 runs to 13 residues. In DNA, the CDR3 is TGTGCCCGGAGTCGGACTGGGGCAGATACGCAGTATTTT. It codes for CARSRTGADTQYF.

This clonotype was seen many times. This chain joins TRBV7-2 and TRBJ2-1; 11 bases line up with TRBD2. CDR1 is SGHTA and CDR2 is FQGNSA in the germline V gene. The CDR3 is 15 residues long. Losses at the gene ends were 5 bases for V and 6 bases for J; bases not matched to a gene: 6. The CDR3: CASSQPGLAANEQFF. For the CDR3, the DNA is TGTGCCAGCAGCCAACCGGGACTAGCGGCCAATGAGCAGTTCTTC.

In this sample, this clonotype turned up many times. The rearrangement links TRBV11-2 to TRBJ1-6; D is ambiguous. Trimming stripped 1 base from V and 10 bases from J, with 17 bases between. In germline, CDR1 is SGHAT, CDR2 FQNNGV. The CDR3 has 16 amino acids. The CDR3, as DNA: TGTGCCAGCAGCTTAGTCAGGCCGTCCATACACTCACCCCTCCACTTT. Protein sequence: CASSLVRPSIHSPLHF.

This clonotype is medium-sized by share. The chain links TRBV12-3 or TRBV12-4 to TRBJ2-7, with 7 bases aligning to TRBD1. Trimming removed 6 bases from V and 4 bases from J; junction bases left unmatched: 9. CDR3 length: 14 residues. The CDR3: CASRQTGRGYEQYF. In DNA form, the CDR3 reads TGTGCCAGCAGACAGACAGGGAGAGGTTACGAGCAGTACTTC.